This T cell receptor beta chain comes out of a study of cytomegalovirus exposure and HLA in healthy donors listed by TCRdb under 2017. For context, the study as a whole: In an earlier analysis of under 600 of the donors, around 300 Gb of sequence data and 100 million or so unique TCR beta sequences from roughly 180 million T cells were reported. The number of typed donors differed by locus: about 620-640 for A, B, C, DRB1 and DQB1; some 500 for DQA1; 606 for DPA1; and 400 to 480 for DPB1. An earlier analysis of several hundred of the donors used high-throughput TCR beta sequencing to judge whether each TCR beta V gene segment behaved as functional or pseudogenic. Several DR-DQ haplotypes were treated as single units for association and clustering because of strong linkage in the cohort. HLA typing covered class I and class II loci at four-digit resolution. An early release that covered about 600 HLA-typed donors contained approximately 300 gigabases of sequencing data and about 93 million unique TCR sequences. All discovery cohort repertoires had been generated using a single sequencing platform. Among some 400 genotyped donors of the cohort, an average of roughly 240,000 unique TCR beta nucleotide sequences were sequenced per donor, around 18% of them non-productive. Using immunosequencing, the study profiled T cell repertoires from 640 or so subjects and related those repertoires to cytomegalovirus serostatus. A later analysis re-examined previously published TCR beta repertoires from just over 650 donors and added high-resolution HLA genotyping to investigate patterns of TCR occurrence. Among the roughly 400 genotyped donors, 75% to 90% belonged to the genetic ancestry cluster associated with self-reported Caucasian donors. Along with the roughly 700-subject first cohort, a separate validation cohort of around 110 different subjects was used. The study aimed to test whether signatures of past pathogen exposure could be identified by cataloging public T cell receptors. The later analysis used no new phenotypic data to find candidate immune exposures, relying instead on TCR beta sequences and their occurrence across donors. The study combined high-throughput TCR immunosequencing, statistical association of individual TCRs with disease status, and machine learning to predict cytomegalovirus infection status. A later genetic analysis took genome-wide SNP genotypes for about three fifths of the roughly 700 donors and used that subset as a discovery cohort. Donor age, sex, ethnicity and CMV serostatus were collected together with the repertoire data.

The investigation overall reported the following: Linkage disequilibrium might explain the correlated functional status among segregating V segments, but an unknown experimental factor could not be excluded. In a later analysis, TCR association rates were found to vary across HLA loci, with the most associated TCRs seen for DRB1 alleles and the fewest for HLA-C alleles. In a later analysis, more than 15,000 TCR beta sequences were associated with specific HLA alleles at a false discovery rate of 0.05. A cluster of highly shared sequence variants was judged likely to represent a technical artifact of the sequencing pipeline. In a later genetic analysis, a missense DCLRE1C variant was associated with V-gene and J-gene trimming of TCR beta chains, and the association was replicated in an independent cohort. In this cohort, only TCR beta chains were sequenced, and detectable features were limited by the absence of alpha or paired-chain data. The earlier analysis of around 600 of the donors excluded 15 to 20 rarely observed V segments, including chromosome 9 orphons, because counts were too low. Cytomegalovirus status was reported to be diagnosed by the classifier with high specificity and sensitivity in both the original and validation cohorts. A later analysis found that most CMV-associated TCR beta chains appeared HLA-restricted, with HLA associations seemingly driven largely by CMV exposure. In a later analysis, several top co-occurrence clusters were reported to appear linked to parvovirus B19, influenza, CMV and Epstein-Barr virus. In a later analysis, HLA-associated TCR beta chains were found to be more clonally expanded and to have lower generation probabilities than equally common non-associated chains. The 87-base-pair reads could not distinguish some IMGT-functional V segments, including TRBV6-2 and TRBV6-3, so those segments were excluded. When HLA alleles, especially DR and DQ, strongly co-occurred, attributing TCR associations to individual alleles was difficult. The authors suggested that the approach could potentially be extended to other disease states and immunological phenotypes. A further reported finding was that TCR beta sequences accurately predicted the HLA-A and HLA-B alleles for most subjects in the first cohort. Across donors, most TCR sequences were observed very rarely, whereas some public TCRs were present in many individuals. A few of the identified cytomegalovirus-associated TCR beta chains were confirmed in vitro to be specific for cytomegalovirus antigens. Compared with the roughly 720-donor mean, donors in an Asian-associated ancestry cluster had fewer N-insertions in productive TCRs, according to a later genetic analysis. Sequencing depth was assumed to be roughly uniform across donors in the presence/absence analyses, though that assumption may not hold. An earlier analysis of some 590 of the donors showed that most TCR beta V segments appeared in productive rearrangements either about 87% or about 30% of the time, which broadly matched IMGT annotations. CMV serostatus was the only immune exposure information available for the cohort. The study gave a list of 150 to 200 TCR beta chains associated with cytomegalovirus. Because HLA typing was missing for some donors at each locus, association tests included only the typed subset.

The cohort comprised hundreds of healthy bone marrow donors. At the time of sampling, every cohort member was nominally healthy, though immune exposures that went unrecorded were likely present. The donor tested CMV seropositive and was one of the 289 seropositive cohort members. A peripheral blood sample was collected from each donor, and TCR beta sequencing was performed on peripheral blood mononuclear cells. Genomic DNA was extracted from the blood cell samples with the Qiagen DNeasy Blood Extraction Kit. Relative to germline, V is missing 2 bases and J is missing 3 bases, with 9 bases of the junction outside any gene match. Based on the germline V gene, the CDR1 and CDR2 sequences are SGHRS and YFSETQ. The CDR3 runs 16 residues from the cysteine to the phenylalanine. Only the CDR3 DNA stays, 48 bases, in frame from base 1. In its sample, this clone was seen once. Its specific antigen is unknown. It has no much larger one-base neighbor in the sample; base qualities were not kept.

To prepare the library, the immunoSEQ multiplex PCR assay was applied. A mixture of 60 forward primers for TCR Vbeta segments and 13 reverse primers for TCR Jbeta segments was used in the multiplex PCR. The CDR3 region of rearranged TCR beta genes was amplified from genomic DNA with a multiplex PCR assay. The amplified TCR beta libraries were sequenced on the Illumina HiSeq System as 87-base-pair reads. The source study handled its data this way. Across the 500 to 750 repertoires, a later analysis counted approximately 83 million unique TCR beta chains, some 11 million of which were shared by at least two donors. Raw reads were error-corrected and collapsed into unique sequences with a nearest-neighbor algorithm that merged closely related sequences to remove PCR and sequencing errors. Alignment of CDR3 sequences to IMGT reference sequences was used to assign V, D and J gene segments. For a sequence to be retained, at least a six-nucleotide match to both a V gene segment and a J gene segment was required. A rearrangement was called productive if the CDR3 had no stop codons and remained in frame with V and J, and every other rearrangement was called non-productive. Following IMGT convention, CDR3 was defined as the stretch from the second conserved V-encoded cysteine to the conserved J-encoded phenylalanine. In an earlier analysis of approximately 590 of the donors, sequences lacking an unambiguous match to a single V gene segment were excluded. In an earlier analysis of about 590 of the donors, a V segment was called functional when productive rearrangements were above 56.7%, and segregating when the standard deviation between donors exceeded 5%. A statistical classification framework was built to diagnose cytomegalovirus status from the catalog of TCR beta chain sequences. In a later analysis, V and J genes were assigned by comparing TCR nucleotide sequences against IMGT/GENE-DB human TR gene sequences. The TCRdist pipeline was used in a later analysis to assign CDR3 sequences and most-parsimonious VDJ recombination scenarios. A later analysis defined each TCR beta chain by its CDR3 amino acid sequence plus V-gene family, and excluded reads lacking a unique V-gene family. To address suspected cross-contamination and a sequencing artifact, a later analysis removed approximately 600 highly shared, low-generation-probability nucleotide sequences. In a later analysis, a clonal expansion index for each public chain was calculated from normalized within-repertoire ranks of inferred template counts. In a later analysis, generation probabilities were computed with a VDJ recombination model fitted to out-of-frame rearrangements, and the resulting probabilities were checked against IGoR. In a later analysis, hypergeometric tests were used to score TCR-TCR, TCR-HLA and TCR-CMV co-occurrence, with a repertoire-size bias correction applied to TCR pairs. In a later analysis, false discovery rates were estimated by permuting HLA or CMV assignments 20 times. In a later analysis, co-occurring TCRs were grouped using DBSCAN, with TCRdist sequence similarity added in when clustering inside HLA-allele-positive subsets. Co-occurrence clustering excluded repertoires with fewer than 30,000 or more than 120,000 public chains, plus five with anomalous nucleotide sharing. TCRdb stores this immuneACCESS table with in-frame sequences only. Part of the clones is absent; in the studies checked, under half of the shortfall reflects unresolved V genes, and no reason is known for the rest. For V, J and clone size, that table is used; D and trimming come from the DNA. The table for this sample lists about 69,000 clones; roughly 74% of them were counted only once. The top ten clones comprise around 10% of the sample.

The sequenced sample consisted of PBMCs. The receptor was derived from a woman aged 60-70 years in good health and CMV-seropositive. This receptor chain uses TRBV5-1 and TRBJ2-7, and 9 junction bases match TRBD1. In nucleotide form, the sequence is TGCGCCAGCAGCTTTAATATAGGGACAGGGTACTACGAGCAGTACTTC. It encodes CASSFNIGTGYYEQYF.